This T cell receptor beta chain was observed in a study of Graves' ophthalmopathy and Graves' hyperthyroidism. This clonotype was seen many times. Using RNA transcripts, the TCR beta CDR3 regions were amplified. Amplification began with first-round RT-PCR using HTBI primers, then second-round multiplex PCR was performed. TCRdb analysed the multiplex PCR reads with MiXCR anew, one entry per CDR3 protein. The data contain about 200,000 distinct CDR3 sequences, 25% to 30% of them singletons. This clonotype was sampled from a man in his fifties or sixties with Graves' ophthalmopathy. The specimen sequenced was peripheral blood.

The CDR3 region is CASSMGVFGIYTGELFF. The CDR3 DNA sequence: TGTGCCAGTAGTATGGGCGTCTTCGGGATTTACACCGGGGAGCTGTTTTTT. This chain uses TRBV19 with TRBJ2-2; D is perhaps TRBD2 (5 bases). Germline V lookup: CDR1 LNHDA, CDR2 SQIVND (reference sequence). The V gene lost 3 bases and the J gene lost 3 bases, with 17 bases spanning the gap. The CDR3 has 17 amino acids.